A selection of T cell receptor beta chains follows, all from one sample in a study of T cell responses to AZD1222 COVID-19 vaccine. Here immunoSEQ multiplex PCR was the method, and the copy in TCRdb shows in-frame clones only, minus some. The data contain roughly 160,000 clones, 90% of them singletons. The input for sequencing was peripheral blood, taken on day 0 of AZD1222 vaccination. The receptors here all came from an adult in good health. Both conserved end residues are part of each CDR3. The order of the fields is CDR3 length, V gene, J gene, CDR3 protein.

11	TRBV15	TRBJ1-2	CATTGGYGYTF
15	TRBV5-1	TRBJ1-2	CASRLDIRGVDGYTF
13	TRBV7-8	TRBJ1-1	CASSLNRGREAFF
14	TRBV19	TRBJ1-5	CASSYGQGAQPQHF
16	TRBV29-1	TRBJ2-3	CSVEDQRTSGTDTKYF
15	TRBV13	TRBJ1-6	CASSLVGQGNSPLHF
14	TRBV5-6	TRBJ1-1	CASSSTFMNTEAFF
15	TRBV25-1	TRBJ1-5	CASPAPQGSNQPQHF
12	TRBV3-1/TRBV3-2	TRBJ1-6	CASSQERPPLHF
18	TRBV7-3	TRBJ1-1	CASSLTNRRWGLNTEAFF
13	TRBV19	TRBJ1-1	CASSTEGWTEAFF
14	TRBV3-1/TRBV3-2	TRBJ2-7	CASSLSDVAYEQYF
13	TRBV11-2	TRBJ1-1	CASSSRYNTEAFF
13	TRBV11-2	TRBJ1-2	CASSLAGGGGYTF